A selection of T cell receptor beta chains follows, all from one sample in a study of post-analysis software for immune sequencing data. MiXCR, applied by TCRdb to the PCR reads, yields one record per CDR3 protein. The top ten clones hold around 6% of a sample with roughly 570,000 distinct CDR3 sequences, approximately 34% of them seen once. The specimen was blood. Receptor source: a girl younger than 18 with multiple sclerosis. Both conserved end residues are part of each CDR3. Fields, in order: D gene, V gene, clone size, J gene, CDR3 DNA, CDR3 protein. D genes are given only for firm matches. Clone size is shown for a subset of rows, as once, few, many or a class of expanded clone.

d_gene: -
v_gene: TRBV3-1
abundance: -
j_gene: TRBJ2-7
CDR3nt: TGTGCCAGCAGCCAAGATGCAGGGAGGGAGCAGTACTTC
CDR3aa: CASSQDAGREQYF

d_gene: TRBD2
v_gene: TRBV10-3
abundance: many
j_gene: TRBJ2-1
CDR3nt: TGTGCCATCAGTGGAACTAGCGGGGGGGCCGCCTACAATGAGCAGTTCTTC
CDR3aa: CAISGTSGGAAYNEQFF

d_gene: -
v_gene: TRBV5-1
abundance: few
j_gene: TRBJ2-7
CDR3nt: TGCGCCAGCAGCTTTGGGCACACCCGCTCCTACGAGCAGTACTTC
CDR3aa: CASSFGHTRSYEQYF

d_gene: TRBD2
v_gene: TRBV7-2
abundance: few
j_gene: TRBJ2-5
CDR3nt: TGTGCCAGCAGCTTCATCCCTGGGAGGGCTGGGGAGACCCAGTACTTC
CDR3aa: CASSFIPGRAGETQYF

d_gene: -
v_gene: TRBV28
abundance: few
j_gene: TRBJ2-3
CDR3nt: TGTGCCAGCAGTTTACTGGGACCTACCCTCTGGGATAGCACAGATACGCAGTATTTT
CDR3aa: CASSLLGPTLWDSTDTQYF

d_gene: -
v_gene: TRBV7-9
abundance: many
j_gene: TRBJ1-2
CDR3nt: TGTGCCAGCACCTTTGCCTCCTCGGAAAACGGCTACACCTTC
CDR3aa: CASTFASSENGYTF

d_gene: -
v_gene: TRBV5-1
abundance: few
j_gene: TRBJ2-1
CDR3nt: TGCGCCAGCAGCTTGGAGCTCGCAGGGGGGGAAGAGCAGTTCTTC
CDR3aa: CASSLELAGGEEQFF

d_gene: TRBD1
v_gene: TRBV29-1
abundance: few
j_gene: TRBJ1-5
CDR3nt: TGCAGCCTCGGGGACAGGGGCAATCAGCCCCAGCATTTT
CDR3aa: CSLGDRGNQPQHF

d_gene: TRBD2
v_gene: TRBV7-3
abundance: many
j_gene: TRBJ2-1
CDR3nt: TGTGCCAGCAGCTCACGGGGGGGGTCCTACAATGAGCAGTTCTTC
CDR3aa: CASSSRGGSYNEQFF

d_gene: -
v_gene: TRBV6-5
abundance: -
j_gene: TRBJ2-5
CDR3nt: TGTGCCAGCAGATCGGGACGGAACCAAGAGACCCAGTACTTC
CDR3aa: CASRSGRNQETQYF

d_gene: TRBD2
v_gene: TRBV9
abundance: -
j_gene: TRBJ2-5
CDR3nt: TGTGCCAGCAGCGTAGCGGCGGGGGGCGACAAGACCCAGTACTTC
CDR3aa: CASSVAAGGDKTQYF

d_gene: -
v_gene: TRBV4-1
abundance: few
j_gene: TRBJ1-2
CDR3nt: TGCGCCAGCAGCCAAGATCAGTCTAACTATGGCTACACCTTC
CDR3aa: CASSQDQSNYGYTF

d_gene: -
v_gene: TRBV12-3/TRBV12-4
abundance: -
j_gene: TRBJ1-1
CDR3nt: TGTGCCAGCAGTTCCCCTACAGGAATGAACACTGAAGCTTTCTTT
CDR3aa: CASSSPTGMNTEAFF

d_gene: TRBD2
v_gene: TRBV7-8
abundance: many
j_gene: TRBJ2-5
CDR3nt: TGTGCCAGCAGCTTATCTAGCGGGGGGGAGACCCAGTACTTC
CDR3aa: CASSLSSGGETQYF

d_gene: TRBD2
v_gene: TRBV20-1
abundance: few
j_gene: TRBJ2-1
CDR3nt: TGCAGTGCTAGAGCTAGCGGGGGACCCTCCTACAATGAGCAGTTCTTC
CDR3aa: CSARASGGPSYNEQFF

d_gene: -
v_gene: TRBV3-1
abundance: few
j_gene: TRBJ1-5
CDR3nt: TGTGCCAGCAGCCAAGATCCCGGGGGTAGCAATCAGCCCCAGCATTTT
CDR3aa: CASSQDPGGSNQPQHF

d_gene: -
v_gene: TRBV5-6
abundance: few
j_gene: TRBJ2-5
CDR3nt: TGTGCCACGTCCACAGTGGGGGGTACGGAGACCCAGTACTTC
CDR3aa: CATSTVGGTETQYF

d_gene: TRBD1
v_gene: TRBV10-2
abundance: -
j_gene: TRBJ1-5
CDR3nt: TGCGCCAGCAGTGACAGGACAGGGGGAGGTCAGCCCCAGCATTTT
CDR3aa: CASSDRTGGGQPQHF

d_gene: TRBD2
v_gene: TRBV20-1
abundance: few
j_gene: TRBJ2-3
CDR3nt: TGCAGTGCTGCGACTAGCGGAGACACAGATACGCAGTATTTT
CDR3aa: CSAATSGDTDTQYF

d_gene: -
v_gene: TRBV7-3
abundance: -
j_gene: TRBJ1-1
CDR3nt: TGTGCCAGCAGCCCTGATTCCGGGGGGCGGACTGAAGCTTTCTTT
CDR3aa: CASSPDSGGRTEAFF

d_gene: TRBD2
v_gene: TRBV6-1
abundance: once
j_gene: TRBJ2-4
CDR3nt: TGTGCCAGCGGCCCAGGACTAGCGGGACATCTAGCCAAAAACATTCAGTACTTC
CDR3aa: CASGPGLAGHLAKNIQYF

d_gene: TRBD1
v_gene: TRBV9
abundance: -
j_gene: TRBJ2-7
CDR3nt: TGTGCCAGCAGCTTATCAGACAGGGGCGGCCCCTACGAGCAGTACTTC
CDR3aa: CASSLSDRGGPYEQYF

d_gene: -
v_gene: TRBV20-1
abundance: few
j_gene: TRBJ2-7
CDR3nt: TGCAGTGCTAGTTTGCTGAGACTGCCTTACGAGCAGTACTTC
CDR3aa: CSASLLRLPYEQYF

d_gene: -
v_gene: TRBV20-1
abundance: few
j_gene: TRBJ2-5
CDR3nt: TGCAGTGCTCAAGAGGACGGCGGCGCACGGTCGGGGACCCAGTACTTC
CDR3aa: CSAQEDGGARSGTQYF

d_gene: -
v_gene: TRBV6-6
abundance: -
j_gene: TRBJ2-5
CDR3nt: TGTGCCAGCAGTTTAATCCAGGGACCACAAGAGACCCAGTACTTC
CDR3aa: CASSLIQGPQETQYF

d_gene: -
v_gene: TRBV5-1
abundance: few
j_gene: TRBJ2-1
CDR3nt: TGCGCCAGCACAACCGGGAACCGGCGGTTCTTC
CDR3aa: CASTTGNRRFF

d_gene: TRBD1
v_gene: TRBV12-3/TRBV12-4
abundance: -
j_gene: TRBJ1-1
CDR3nt: TGTGCCAGCATGGGGACAGGGCACACTGAAGCTTTCTTT
CDR3aa: CASMGTGHTEAFF

d_gene: -
v_gene: TRBV6-6
abundance: few
j_gene: TRBJ1-5
CDR3nt: TGTGCCAGCAGCTCACAGGGTGGCAATCAGCCCCAGCATTTT
CDR3aa: CASSSQGGNQPQHF

d_gene: TRBD1
v_gene: TRBV20-1
abundance: few
j_gene: TRBJ1-4
CDR3nt: TGCAGTGCTAGAACCGGGACAGGGGTAACTAATGAAAAACTGTTTTTT
CDR3aa: CSARTGTGVTNEKLFF

d_gene: -
v_gene: TRBV6-6
abundance: -
j_gene: TRBJ2-3
CDR3nt: TGTGCCAGCAGTTACTTCGGCACAGATACGCAGTATTTT
CDR3aa: CASSYFGTDTQYF

d_gene: -
v_gene: TRBV5-1
abundance: -
j_gene: TRBJ2-4
CDR3nt: TGCGCCAGCAGCTTGGATGACAGGCTGAACATTCAGTACTTC
CDR3aa: CASSLDDRLNIQYF

d_gene: -
v_gene: TRBV4-1
abundance: -
j_gene: TRBJ1-1
CDR3nt: TGCGCCAGCAGCCACCAAGATCGGGGGGGACCTAGCAAAGCTTTCTTT
CDR3aa: CASSHQDRGGPSKAFF

d_gene: TRBD1
v_gene: TRBV7-2
abundance: many
j_gene: TRBJ2-1
CDR3nt: TGTGCCAGCAGCGGGGACAGGGCGGGATACAATGAGCAGTTCTTC
CDR3aa: CASSGDRAGYNEQFF

d_gene: TRBD1
v_gene: TRBV20-1
abundance: once
j_gene: TRBJ1-5
CDR3nt: TGCAGTGCTACCGTCGCCCCTGGGACAGCGGTAAGTCAGCCCCAGCATTTT
CDR3aa: CSATVAPGTAVSQPQHF

d_gene: -
v_gene: TRBV5-1
abundance: once
j_gene: TRBJ2-3
CDR3nt: TGCGCCAGCAGCTTGGAGCGGGCACCTAGCACAGATACGCAGTATTTT
CDR3aa: CASSLERAPSTDTQYF

d_gene: TRBD1
v_gene: TRBV6-1
abundance: -
j_gene: TRBJ2-1
CDR3nt: TGTGCCAGCAGTGAAGTCGGGACAGGGAGTAATGAGCAGTTCTTC
CDR3aa: CASSEVGTGSNEQFF

d_gene: -
v_gene: TRBV5-1
abundance: -
j_gene: TRBJ2-5
CDR3nt: TGCGCCAGCAGCTTGTCCGGGGCGTCGGGTCGGGAGACCCAGTACTTC
CDR3aa: CASSLSGASGRETQYF

d_gene: -
v_gene: TRBV7-9
abundance: -
j_gene: TRBJ1-1
CDR3nt: TGTGCCAGCAGCTTAAGACGGCCGAACACTGAAGCTTTCTTT
CDR3aa: CASSLRRPNTEAFF

d_gene: -
v_gene: TRBV4-1
abundance: -
j_gene: TRBJ2-3
CDR3nt: TGCGCCAGCAGCCAAGGGAAAACAGCGCTCCGGGATACGCAGTATTTT
CDR3aa: CASSQGKTALRDTQYF

d_gene: TRBD2
v_gene: TRBV20-1
abundance: -
j_gene: TRBJ2-3
CDR3nt: TGCAGTGCTAGAACTGGACTAGCGGGGGGGAACACAGATACGCAGTATTTT
CDR3aa: CSARTGLAGGNTDTQYF

d_gene: TRBD2
v_gene: TRBV7-6
abundance: few
j_gene: TRBJ2-7
CDR3nt: TGTGCCAGCAGCTTAGGGGGACTAGCGGGGGGTTTCGAGCAGTACTTC
CDR3aa: CASSLGGLAGGFEQYF

d_gene: -
v_gene: TRBV3-1
abundance: few
j_gene: TRBJ2-5
CDR3nt: TGTGCCAGCAGCCAAGGGAGCAACCAAGAGACCCAGTACTTC
CDR3aa: CASSQGSNQETQYF

d_gene: -
v_gene: TRBV6-5
abundance: -
j_gene: TRBJ2-7
CDR3nt: TGTGCCAGCAGTTACTCCCCGGGACACTCCTACGAGCAGTACTTC
CDR3aa: CASSYSPGHSYEQYF

d_gene: -
v_gene: TRBV9
abundance: -
j_gene: TRBJ1-3
CDR3nt: TGTGCCAGCAGCGTAGAGGGCAGCTTCTCCTCTGGAAACACCATATATTTT
CDR3aa: CASSVEGSFSSGNTIYF

d_gene: -
v_gene: TRBV6-1
abundance: few
j_gene: TRBJ1-2
CDR3nt: TGTGCCAGCATTGCGCTGGGATCGGAGGGAATCTATGGCTACACCTTC
CDR3aa: CASIALGSEGIYGYTF

d_gene: -
v_gene: TRBV29-1
abundance: -
j_gene: TRBJ2-5
CDR3nt: TGCAGCGTTGAAGATACCCTAGGCGGGATGGAGACCCAGTACTTC
CDR3aa: CSVEDTLGGMETQYF